One sample yielded the 24 T cell receptor beta chains listed below, sequenced in a study of T cell clonality in common variable immunodeficiency. Study-level results: In common variable immunodeficiency, TCR beta chains reportedly carried fewer deletions and N-nucleotide insertions.

Their antigens remain unidentified. Method: immunoSEQ multiplex PCR; TCRdb's copy keeps in-frame clones and lacks some. Captured here are 15,000 to 20,000 clones, none seen once; the top ten comprise around 6.6%. The sample consisted of peripheral blood mononuclear cells. The receptors were gathered from a human donor with common variable immunodeficiency.

This clone was detected ten times or more. The junction departs from the called germline gene at one end, perhaps through a read error. The read gets to within 3 residues of the CDR3 end, and the germline J gene fills in the rest. The rearrangement joins TRBV7-7 to TRBJ1-1, with D hard to call. The CDR3 length is 12 residues. Germline assignment: CDR1 SSHAT and CDR2 FNYEAQ (reference sequence). The CDR3 sequence: CASTPGPTEAFF. Incomplete CDR3 DNA: TGTGCTAGCACTCCGGGTCCCACTGAA.

This clone was seen many times. CDR3 bases read: TGTGCCAGCTCACCACTCGGCGGGGGGCAGATGAACACTGAA. Amino acid sequence: CASSPLGGGQMNTE. The whole CDR3 is CASSPLGGGQMNTEAFF. The rearrangement joins TRBV18 to TRBJ1-1; the D gene is possibly TRBD1 (6 bases). The read stops 3 residues short of the end of the CDR3; the missing end is completed from the germline J gene. V gave up 1 base and J gave up 0 bases, with 15 bases separating them. Germline V CDR1 and CDR2: KGHSH, LQKENI. The CDR3 contains 17 residues.

Notes on this clone: The observed sequence ends 3 residues before the CDR3 terminus, with the missing tail filled in from the germline J gene. The rearrangement uses TRBV18 and TRBJ1-2; 7 bases match TRBD1. J lost 4 bases, V lost 4 bases, and 3 bases had no gene match. Germline V gives CDR1 KGHSH, CDR2 LQKENI. The CDR3 length is 13 residues. The part of the CDR3 DNA that was read is TGTGCCAGCTCACGGGACAGCTCCTATGGC. Translation: CASSRDSSYG. The entire CDR3 sequence reads CASSRDSSYGYTF.

In this sample, this clone turned up many times. The CDR3 goes on 3 residues after the read ends, and that part is filled in from the germline J gene. This chain joins TRBV4-1 and TRBJ2-3; TRBD1 agrees at 9 bases. This CDR3 contains 15 residues. Germline-derived CDR1 and CDR2 are MGHRA and YSYEKL. V shed 4 bases, J shed 2 bases, and the junction held 4 bases outside the gene matches. Partial CDR3 DNA: TGCGCCAGCAGCCGGCGGACAGGGGACACAGATACG. This codes for CASSRRTGDTDT. The entire CDR3 protein reads CASSRRTGDTDTQYF.

Comment on this clone: Read data end 3 residues before the CDR3 end; the end is taken from the germline J gene. The chain employs TRBV7-2 and TRBJ2-7; D remains unclear. Trimming took off 2 bases at V and 3 bases at J, with 5 bases between the two ends. CDR1 is SGHTA, CDR2 FQGNSA, per germline. The CDR3 consists of 12 residues. CDR3 amino acids: CASSLFGYEQYF. CDR3 bases read: TGTGCCAGCAGCTTATTCGGCTACGAG.

A word on this clone: The read terminates 3 residues ahead of where the CDR3 ends, so the germline J gene completes it. The chain couples TRBV11-3 to TRBJ2-5, with a tentative D call TRBD1 (6 bases). The CDR3 covers 12 residues. The germline V and J ends were trimmed by 5 bases and 4 bases, with 8 bases remaining between them. From germline, CDR1 is SGHNT and CDR2 YENEEA. CDR3 DNA, as far as it was read: TGTGCCAGCAGCCAGGGGTCAGAGACC. Protein: CASSQGSET. The complete CDR3 protein is CASSQGSETQYF.

Ten or more counts support this clone. The read comes to an end 3 residues before the CDR3 does, leaving the germline J gene to fill in the end. The chain combines TRBV19 with TRBJ1-1; 8 nucleotides line up with TRBD1. Germline V lookup: CDR1 LNHDA, CDR2 SQIVND (reference sequence). This CDR3 spans 15 amino acids. The V and J ends lost 3 bases and 5 bases, in that order; junction bases with no gene match: 8. The CDR3 protein is CASSMLDRARTEAFF. CDR3 DNA, as far as it was read: TGTGCCAGTAGTATGCTGGACAGGGCAAGGACTGAA. Drawing the rest from reference TRBV19 and TRBJ1-1, the complete variable domain is DGGITQSPKYLFRKEGQNVTLSCEQNLNHDAMYWYRQDPGQGLRLIYYSQIVNDFQKGDIAEGYSVSREKKESFPLTVTSAQKNPTAFYLCASSMLDRARTEAFFGQGTRLTVV.

This clone was counted between two and nine times. The CDR3 is cut off 3 residues early in the read; its end comes from the germline J gene. This chain joins TRBV30 and TRBJ1-4; unclear D gene. The length of the CDR3 is 12 residues. The V and J ends lost 0 bases and 8 bases respectively, with 7 bases between them. Germline CDR1 is GTSNPN and CDR2 is SVGIG (reference sequence). CDR3 residues: CAWSVLREKLFF. Partial CDR3 DNA: TGTGCCTGGAGTGTACTAAGGGAAAAA.

This clone was detected ten times or more. From the germline J gene comes the end of the CDR3, since the read stops 3 residues before it. V gene TRBV5-5 combines with J gene TRBJ2-1, with D maybe TRBD1 (5 bases). V lost 0 bases, J lost 2 bases, and 9 bases lay in between. There are 15 residues in the CDR3. Per germline, CDR1 SGHKS and CDR2 YYEKEE (reference sequence). The CDR3 reads CASSLAAGTYNEQFF. CDR3 bases read: TGTGCCAGCAGCTTGGCGGCAGGGACCTACAATGAG.

This clone turned up a few times. Read sequence stops 3 residues before the CDR3 end, and the germline J gene provides the missing end. The rearrangement joins TRBV18 to TRBJ1-6, with no clear D. CDR3 size: 12 residues. V was cut by 5 bases and J by 7 bases, with 6 bases left in between. Germline V CDR1 and CDR2: KGHSH, LQKENI. Incomplete CDR3 DNA: TGTGCCAGCTCAAGCGGGAATTCACCC. Translation: CASSSGNSP. The whole CDR3 sequence reads CASSSGNSPLHF.

Comment on this clone: The sequenced fragment ends 3 residues before the CDR3 boundary, so the rest is inferred from the germline J gene. V usage is TRBV18 and J usage is TRBJ1-1; perhaps TRBD1 as D (6 bases). This CDR3 is built from 15 residues. CDR1 KGHSH and CDR2 LQKENI come from the germline V gene. Deletions cut 6 bases from V and 1 base from J, with 15 bases between. The CDR3 sequence is CASSGGGRRNTEAFF. CDR3 DNA, as far as it was read: TGTGCCAGCTCGGGGGGGGGCAGGAGGAACACTGAA.

Comments on this clone: The DNA ends 3 residues before the CDR3 does, and the rest of the CDR3 is filled in from the germline J gene. This rearrangement joins TRBV29-1 to TRBJ2-7; TRBD1 is a possible D gene (6 bases). Deletions cut 6 bases from V and 0 bases from J, with 15 bases between. The CDR3 has 14 residues. Germline V CDR1 and CDR2: SQVTM, ANQGSEA. The CDR3 protein is CSVRQDLSSYEQYF. CDR3 bases read: TGCAGCGTCCGACAGGACCTCAGCTCCTACGAG.

This clone was found a few times. Coverage ceases 3 residues before the CDR3 finishes, and the germline J gene fills in the end. V and J are TRBV7-9 and TRBJ2-3; D is possibly TRBD1 (5 bases). From germline, CDR1 is SEHNR and CDR2 FQNEAQ (reference sequence). V lost 3 bases to trimming and J lost 2 bases, with 12 bases between them. This CDR3 contains 15 residues. The sequenced CDR3 bases are TGTGCCAGCAGCTTTAGGGGTGGGGCCACAGATACG. Protein: CASSFRGGATDT. In full, the CDR3 is CASSFRGGATDTQYF. The full variable domain, rest sourced from reference TRBV7-9 and TRBJ2-3, is DTGVSQNPRHKITKRGQNVTFRCDPISEHNRLYWYRQTLGQGPEFLTYFQNEAQLEKSRLLSDRFSAERPKGSFSTLEIQRTEQGDSAMYLCASSFRGGATDTQYFGPGTRLTVL.

Concerning this clone itself: The sequence runs out 3 residues before the end of the CDR3; the remainder is reconstructed from the germline J gene. Distinct nucleotide sequences in the sample also encode this CDR3. V is TRBV7-2 and J is TRBJ2-7; 8 bases align to TRBD2. CDR3 length: 15 amino acids. After removal of 2 bases from V and 2 bases from J, the junction contained 5 bases not matched to a gene. The V gene's germline CDR1 is SGHTA and CDR2 FQGNSA. CDR3 DNA, as far as it was read: TGTGCCAGCAGCTTATCGGGCGGGGGGCCCTACGAG. It codes for CASSLSGGGPYE. The full CDR3 sequence reads CASSLSGGGPYEQYF. The full variable domain, its missing parts supplied by reference TRBV7-2 and TRBJ2-7, is GAGVSQSPSNKVTEKGKDVELRCDPISGHTALYWYRQSLGQGLEFLIYFQGNSAPDKSGLPSDRFSAERTGGSVSTLTIQRTQQEDSAVYLCASSLSGGGPYEQYFGPGTRLTVT.

This clone turned up a few times. The read is 3 residues too short to cover the CDR3 end, so that end is filled in from the germline J gene. The genes are TRBV7-3 and TRBJ2-7; 7 bases map to TRBD2. The trim removed 2 bases at V and 5 bases at J, leaving 6 bases unmatched. CDR1 and CDR2 from the germline V gene are SGHTA and FQGTGA. The CDR3 runs 14 residues. The CDR3 DNA, read in part, is TGTGCCAGCAGCTTATCGGGGGGAGCGGACGAG. It codes for CASSLSGGADE. The full CDR3 reads CASSLSGGADEQYF.

Notes on this clone: The CDR3 is cut off 3 residues early in the read; its end comes from the germline J gene. V is TRBV7-3 and J is TRBJ1-5; TRBD1 is a possible D gene (5 bases). V dropped 2 bases and J dropped 7 bases, with 9 bases sitting between them. The V gene's germline CDR1 is SGHTA and CDR2 FQGTGA. The CDR3 totals 13 residues. The chain's CDR3 is CASSLEGRQPQHF. The covered CDR3 bases are TGTGCCAGCAGCTTAGAGGGGAGACAGCCC.

CDR3 loop: CASRGTYVTDTQYF. CDR3 DNA (partial): TGTGCCAGCCGCGGGACATATGTCACAGATACG. The chain combines TRBV6-2 or TRBV6-3 with TRBJ2-3; possibly TRBD1 or TRBD2 for D (6 bases each). The read ends 3 residues before the CDR3 terminus; that terminus is restored from the germline J gene. Trimming took off 8 bases at V and 2 bases at J, with 14 bases between the two ends. The CDR3 covers 14 residues. CDR1 and CDR2 (germline): MNHEY, SVGEGT.

This clone was seen many times. The CDR3 end lies 3 residues beyond the end of the read and is filled in from the germline J gene. The chain joins TRBV5-6 to TRBJ2-1; TRBD2 agrees at 10 bases. Germline assignment: CDR1 SGHDT and CDR2 YYEEEE. V shed 7 bases, J shed 9 bases, and the junction held 10 bases outside the gene matches. This CDR3 region has 14 residues. The CDR3 protein is CASVQRTSGGEQFF. CDR3 bases read: TGTGCCAGCGTACAAAGGACTAGCGGCGGTGAG.

This clone has a handful of counts. The sequence runs out 3 residues before the end of the CDR3; the remainder is reconstructed from the germline J gene. V gene TRBV29-1 combines with J gene TRBJ1-5; 7 bases are a match to TRBD1. CDR1 SQVTM and CDR2 ANQGSEA come from the germline V gene. The CDR3 length is 13 residues. Losses at the gene ends were 6 bases for V and 3 bases for J; bases not matched to a gene: 5. This CDR3 reads CSVGQMVNQPQHF. CDR3 DNA (partial): TGCAGCGTGGGACAGATGGTCAATCAGCCC.

This clone ranks as medium-sized. The read ends 3 residues early relative to the CDR3; the germline J gene fills the gap. This sequence joins TRBV30 and TRBJ2-1, with TRBD2 matching over 7 bases. Germline V gene data show CDR1 as GTSNPN and CDR2 as SVGIG (reference sequence). This CDR3 spans 15 amino acids. J lost 1 base, V lost 4 bases, and 7 bases had no gene match. CDR3 sequence reads: CAWTRSGDSYNEQFF. The CDR3 DNA, read in part, is TGTGCCTGGACTAGGAGCGGGGATTCCTACAATGAG. The variable domain in full, completed from reference TRBV30 and TRBJ2-1, reads SQTIHQWPATLVQPVGSPLSLECTVEGTSNPNLYWYRQAAGRGLQLLFYSVGIGQISSEVPQNLSASRPQDRQFILSSKKLLLSDSGFYLCAWTRSGDSYNEQFFGPGTRLTVL.

The table lists this clone with many counts. Read sequence stops 3 residues before the CDR3 end, and the germline J gene provides the missing end. The chain recombines TRBV19 with TRBJ2-1, with TRBD1 matching 7 bases. The junction had 11 bases not matched to a gene; V was cut back by 6 bases and J by 9 bases. The CDR3 consists of 14 residues. The germline CDR1 and CDR2 sequences are LNHDA and SQIVND (reference sequence). CDR3 loop: CASSTRTGPSEQFF. The CDR3 DNA, read in part, is TGTGCCAGTAGCACCAGGACAGGTCCCTCTGAG. Full variable domain (missing parts from reference TRBV19 and TRBJ2-1): DGGITQSPKYLFRKEGQNVTLSCEQNLNHDAMYWYRQDPGQGLRLIYYSQIVNDFQKGDIAEGYSVSREKKESFPLTVTSAQKNPTAFYLCASSTRTGPSEQFFGPGTRLTVL.

This clone was seen ten or more times. Read sequence stops 3 residues before the CDR3 end, and the germline J gene provides the missing end. The rearrangement uses TRBV18 and TRBJ2-1; 12 nucleotides match TRBD2. V shed 2 bases and J 8 bases; nucleotides not matched to a gene: 10. Germline CDR1 KGHSH, CDR2 LQKENI. The CDR3 runs to 17 residues. The CDR3 DNA, read in part, is TGTGCCAGCTCACCATCCTTCCTAGCGGGAGGGCAACATGAG. Its protein product is CASSPSFLAGGQHE. The CDR3 in its entirety is CASSPSFLAGGQHEQFF.

This clone occurred many times. The read ends 3 residues before the CDR3 terminus; that terminus is restored from the germline J gene. This chain uses TRBV29-1 with TRBJ2-3; TRBD2 matches at 13 bases. Germline V gene data show CDR1 as SQVTM and CDR2 as ANQGSEA. The V gene end was trimmed by 6 bases and the J gene end by 5 bases; junction bases not matched to a gene: 5. The CDR3 spans 14 residues. CDR3 region: CSVRTSGSGDTQYF. The DNA read from the CDR3 is TGCAGCGTGAGGACTAGCGGGAGTGGAGATACG.

This clone was detected a few times. The read stops 3 residues short of the end of the CDR3; the missing end is completed from the germline J gene. The rearrangement joins TRBV19 to TRBJ1-1, with D perhaps TRBD1 (5 bases). Trimming removed 8 bases from V and 5 bases from J, with 18 bases in between. This CDR3 is 14 amino acids long. Germline CDR1 is LNHDA and CDR2 is SQIVND (reference sequence). CDR3 DNA, as far as it was read: TGTGCCAGTTCCATTAGGGGCGCAGGAACTGAA. Encoded protein: CASSIRGAGTE. The complete CDR3 sequence is CASSIRGAGTEAFF.